The next 3 T cell receptor beta chains were all read from a single sample in a study of OX40 agonist ivuxolimab in advanced cancers. Using immunoSEQ multiplex PCR, the repertoire was profiled, and TCRdb retains in-frame clones only, with some absent. The data contain some 22,000 clones, 87% of them singletons. Sample: CD4+ or CD8+ T cells sorted from blood, taken in a trial of the OX40 agonist ivuxolimab. Receptors originate from an adult with an advanced solid tumor such as melanoma, head and neck, liver or kidney cancer.

The chain recombines TRBV5-6 with TRBJ1-2; D ambiguous. The CDR3 covers 13 residues. Germline V lookup: CDR1 SGHDT, CDR2 YYEEEE. The V end lost 0 bases, the J end lost 3 bases, and 6 bases lay between the germline ends. As DNA, the CDR3 is TGTGCCAGCAGCTTGGTAGGCGACTATGGCTACACCTTC. Translated, it gives CASSLVGDYGYTF.

The chain couples TRBV25-1 to TRBJ2-6, with D hard to call. The CDR3 is 15 residues long. The germline gives CDR1 MGHDK, CDR2 SYGVNS. Trimming took off 1 base at V and 1 base at J, with 5 bases between the two ends. CDR3 region: CASSELWSGANVLTF. In DNA, the CDR3 is TGTGCCAGCAGTGAATTATGGTCTGGGGCCAACGTCCTGACTTTC. Based on the CDR3 plus reference TRBV25-1 and TRBJ2-6, the full variable domain is EADIYQTPRYLVIGTGKKITLECSQTMGHDKMYWYQQDPGMELHLIHYSYGVNSTEKGDLSSESTVSRIRTEHFPLTLESARPSHTSQYLCASSELWSGANVLTFGAGSRLTVL.

The sample holds one count of this clone. V and J are TRBV19 and TRBJ2-7; D remains ambiguous. This CDR3 has 14 amino acids. CDR1 is LNHDA, CDR2 SQIVND, per germline (reference sequence). V lost 3 bases and J 1 base, leaving 10 bases between the germline ends. CDR3: CASSIVTGSYEQYF. CDR3 nucleotide sequence: TGTGCCAGTAGTATCGTCACCGGTTCCTACGAGCAGTACTTC.